This TCR beta chain originates from a study of T-cell reconstitution after alpha-beta-depleted transplantation in children. Of note for this clonotype: No antigen is known for it.

The CDR3 consists of 13 residues. V shed 4 bases and J shed 5 bases, with 10 bases lying between them. Unique molecular identifiers featured in how the TCRbeta library was prepared. Using its own MiXCR run on the PCR reads, TCRdb lists one record per CDR3 protein. The data hold approximately 500,000 distinct CDR3 sequences, with 25% to 30% observed a single time. Points from the study as a whole: From newly produced T cells came most of the T-cell counts and diversity one year after transplant. Two months or so post-transplant, alpha-beta T cells reportedly derived from several hundred expanded graft clones.

Sequencing used PBMCs, obtained before TCRalphabeta/CD19-depleted stem cell transplant. This sequence joins TRBV12-3 or TRBV12-4 and TRBJ2-3; a weak D match, TRBD2 (5 bases). The origin of this receptor is a boy in the first two years of life with Wiskott-Aldrich syndrome, due to receive a stem cell transplant. The CDR3 loop reads CASSYLAGDTQYF. Written as DNA, the CDR3 is TGTGCCAGCAGTTACTTGGCGGGAGATACGCAGTATTTT.